What follows are 21 T cell receptor beta chains derived from one specimen sequenced in a study of T cells in Graves' hyperthyroidism and ophthalmopathy. RNA transcripts were the template for amplifying TCR beta CDR3 regions. The HTBI primer set drove a first-round RT-PCR of the TCR CDR3. TCRdb processed the multiplex PCR reads anew with MiXCR; each CDR3 protein has one entry. Of roughly 290,000 distinct CDR3 sequences listed, approximately 14% are singletons. Sequences were obtained from blood. The receptors come from a woman aged 35 to 49 with Graves' hyperthyroidism.

This clonotype showed up just a few times. The chain combines TRBV12-3 or TRBV12-4 with TRBJ1-4; TRBD1 is a possible D gene (5 bases). Trimming took off 3 bases at V and 8 bases at J, with 10 bases between the two ends. The CDR3 is 13 amino acids. DNA for the CDR3: TGTGCCAGCAGTTTCAGGGCAGCCGAAAAACTGTTTTTT. Translating gives CASSFRAAEKLFF.

Many counts were recorded for this clonotype. This sequence joins TRBV2 and TRBJ1-4; maybe TRBD1 (6 bases). Trimming took 10 bases from V and 6 from J, leaving 15 bases between them. The CDR3 length is 13 residues. The V gene's germline CDR1 is SNHLY and CDR2 FYNNEI. The CDR3 loop is CATSTGADEKLFF. DNA of the CDR3: TGTGCCACAAGCACGGGGGCGGATGAAAAACTGTTTTTT.

There are many counts of this clonotype. J is TRBJ1-4 and V is TRBV5-1, with 11 nucleotides matching TRBD1. CDR3 length equals 17 residues. V lost 4 bases and J lost 0; bases outside the gene matches: 5. Germline values: CDR1 SGHRS, CDR2 YFSETQ. The CDR3 DNA reads as TGCGCCAGCAGCCGGTCGGGACAGGGGGCAACTAATGAAAAACTGTTTTTT. Translated, it gives CASSRSGQGATNEKLFF.

This clonotype appeared many times. V usage is TRBV7-2 and J usage is TRBJ1-1; D remains unclear. The CDR3 has 13 residues. V was pared by 2 bases and J by 8 bases, with 12 bases between. Looked up from germline, CDR1 is SGHTA and CDR2 is FQGNSA. CDR3 amino acids: CASSLLPVNEAFF. The CDR3 nucleotides are TGTGCCAGCAGCTTACTGCCGGTAAACGAAGCTTTCTTT.

This clonotype was seen only a few times. The chain recombines TRBV6-4 with TRBJ2-1; 8 bases line up with TRBD2. Losses at the gene ends were 5 bases for V and 6 bases for J; bases not matched to a gene: 6. This CDR3 has 14 amino acids. Looked up from germline, CDR1 is MRHNA and CDR2 is SNTAGT. This CDR3 reads CASSSTGTSNEQFF. CDR3 coding DNA: TGTGCCAGCAGTTCTACCGGGACTAGCAATGAGCAGTTCTTC.

In its sample, this clonotype was seen many times. The rearrangement links TRBV12-3 or TRBV12-4 to TRBJ1-5, with 8 bases identical to TRBD1. CDR3 length: 13 amino acids. V shed 5 bases, J shed 9 bases, and the junction held 6 bases outside the gene matches. CDR3 nucleotide sequence: TGTGCCAGCAGTCCCGGACAGGGTAGGCCCCAGCATTTT. It specifies CASSPGQGRPQHF.

This clonotype was seen at least ten times. This chain uses TRBV29-1 with TRBJ1-2; the match to TRBD1 covers 9 bases. Germline CDR1 SQVTM, CDR2 ANQGSEA. This CDR3 contains 14 residues. J lost 4 bases, V lost 0 bases, and 3 bases had no gene match. The CDR3 here is CSVEETGGGYGYTF. The CDR3, as DNA: TGCAGCGTTGAAGAGACAGGGGGAGGCTATGGCTACACCTTC.

Only a few counts were recorded for this clonotype. CDR3 coding DNA: TGTGCCAGCAGTCCCTCACAGGGCTCTGAAGCTTTCTTT. It codes for CASSPSQGSEAFF. V gene TRBV12-3 or TRBV12-4 combines with J gene TRBJ1-1; weak D call: TRBD1 (6 bases). V lost 5 bases, J lost 6 bases, and 13 bases lay in between. This CDR3 has 13 amino acids.

This clonotype has a count of ten or more. V is TRBV12-5 and J is TRBJ2-3; 14 positions match TRBD2. Germline values: CDR1 LGHNT, CDR2 FRNRAP. The CDR3 contains 16 residues. V gave up 6 bases and J gave up 6 bases; unmatched junction bases: 8. In nucleotides, the CDR3 is TGTGCTAGTGGCCCGGGACTAGCGGGAGATTCGGATACGCAGTATTTT. Translated: CASGPGLAGDSDTQYF.

This clonotype was observed many times. The rearrangement links TRBV3-1 to TRBJ2-7; 11 nucleotides match TRBD2. Germline CDR1 is LGHDT and CDR2 is YNNKEL (reference sequence). V was pared by 4 bases and J by 3 bases, with 5 bases of the junction left unmatched. The CDR3 spans 15 residues. The CDR3 nucleotides read TGTGCCAGCAGCCCGACTAGCGGGAACTACTACGAGCAGTACTTC. Protein product: CASSPTSGNYYEQYF.

The table lists this clonotype with many counts. V and J are TRBV2 and TRBJ2-3, with TRBD2 matching over 12 bases. This CDR3 comprises 15 residues. J lost 6 bases, V lost 3 bases, and 4 bases had no gene match. Per germline, CDR1 SNHLY and CDR2 FYNNEI. CDR3 sequence reads: CASSELAGGPDTQYF. Written as DNA, the CDR3 is TGTGCCAGCAGTGAGCTAGCGGGAGGGCCGGATACGCAGTATTTT. Complete variable domain (other parts from reference TRBV2 and TRBJ2-3): EPEVTQTPSHQVTQMGQEVILRCVPISNHLYFYWYRQILGQKVEFLVSFYNNEISEKSEIFDDQFSVERPDGSNFTLKIRSTKLEDSAMYFCASSELAGGPDTQYFGPGTRLTVL.

At least ten counts were recorded for this clonotype. The rearrangement uses TRBV7-8 and TRBJ2-1; perhaps TRBD1 as D (5 bases). The CDR3 sequence is 16 residues long. CDR1 SGHVS and CDR2 FQNEAQ come from the germline V gene. Between the trimmed V and J ends, which lost 4 bases and 4 bases, there was a span of 17 bases. This CDR3 is CASSSDSYGQYNEQFF. The CDR3 DNA reads as TGTGCCAGCAGCTCCGACAGCTACGGCCAGTACAATGAGCAGTTCTTC.

Ten or more counts support this clonotype. The chain couples TRBV5-6 to TRBJ2-5; 7 nucleotides agree with TRBD1. CDR1 is SGHDT, CDR2 YYEEEE, per germline. This CDR3 spans 16 amino acids. The ends lost 3 bases at V and 2 bases at J; junction bases unmatched: 10. The CDR3 is CASSSLGLGQQETQYF. For the CDR3, the DNA is TGTGCCAGCAGCTCATTGGGTTTGGGACAGCAAGAGACCCAGTACTTC. The full variable domain, completed using reference TRBV5-6 and TRBJ2-5, is DAGVTQSPTHLIKTRGQQVTLRCSPKSGHDTVSWYQQALGQGPQFIFQYYEEEERQRGNFPDRFSGHQFPNYSSELNVNALLLGDSALYLCASSSLGLGQQETQYFGPGTRLLVL.

This clonotype was recorded at least ten times. The chain is built from TRBV5-1 and TRBJ2-7, with TRBD1 matching 9 bases. V lost 4 bases, J lost 3 bases, and 8 bases stayed unmatched. The germline V gene has CDR1 SGHRS and CDR2 YFSETQ. This CDR3 has 15 amino acids. The CDR3 DNA reads TGCGCCAGCAGCCCAGGGGACAGGGATCTCTACGAGCAGTACTTC. Translating it yields CASSPGDRDLYEQYF.

This clonotype was seen repeatedly, ten times or more. V usage is TRBV29-1 and J usage is TRBJ1-1; 7 nucleotides match TRBD1. This CDR3 contains 14 residues. Trimming took 2 bases from V and 5 from J; bases not matched to a gene: 8. The germline CDR1 and CDR2 sequences are SQVTM and ANQGSEA. CDR3: CSVERGGAGTEAFF. CDR3 nucleotide sequence: TGCAGCGTTGAAAGAGGGGGCGCGGGGACTGAAGCTTTCTTT.

Worth noting for this clonotype: This may come from a read error, since a much larger clone is one base off. V usage is TRBV20-1 and J usage is TRBJ2-3, with 15 bases matching TRBD2. The V segment lost 0 bases and the J segment 5 bases; nucleotides outside the gene matches: 6. The CDR3 totals 17 residues. The germline V gene has CDR1 DFQATT and CDR2 SNEGSKA (reference sequence). CDR3 nucleotide sequence: TGCAGTGCTAGAGAGCCGGGACTAGCGGGAGGTTTAGATACGCAGTATTTT. Its protein product is CSAREPGLAGGLDTQYF.

This clonotype came up many times. This rearrangement joins TRBV29-1 to TRBJ2-7; possibly TRBD1 or TRBD2 for D (5 bases each). CDR1 is SQVTM and CDR2 is ANQGSEA in the germline V gene. V was clipped by 6 bases and J by 5 bases, with 11 bases between them. This CDR3 has 11 residues. The CDR3 here is CSVELGDEQYF. CDR3 DNA sequence: TGCAGCGTCGAGTTGGGGGACGAGCAGTACTTC.

There are many counts of this clonotype. This sequence joins TRBV12-3 or TRBV12-4 and TRBJ2-3; D is uncertain. The CDR3 is 15 amino acids. Trimming shortened V by 1 base and J by 0 bases, and 8 bases separated the two germline ends. The CDR3 nucleotides are TGTGCCAGCAGTTTAGACGGCCGTAGCACAGATACGCAGTATTTT. Translation gives CASSLDGRSTDTQYF.

The chain uses TRBV7-2 and TRBJ2-3, with 8 nucleotides matching TRBD2. The CDR3 has 16 residues. CDR1 SGHTA and CDR2 FQGNSA come from the germline V gene. The junction had 10 bases not matched to a gene; V was cut back by 4 bases and J by 4 bases. The CDR3 nucleotides are TGTGCCAGCAGCTCCCAGGGACTAGGTTTTGCAGATACGCAGTATTTT. Residues: CASSSQGLGFADTQYF. Supplemented by reference TRBV7-2 and TRBJ2-3, the full variable domain reads GAGVSQSPSNKVTEKGKDVELRCDPISGHTALYWYRQSLGQGLEFLIYFQGNSAPDKSGLPSDRFSAERTGGSVSTLTIQRTQQEDSAVYLCASSSQGLGFADTQYFGPGTRLTVL.

With respect to this clonotype: One junction end does not reproduce the germline sequence, and a read error may be involved. The chain links TRBV6-2 or TRBV6-3 to TRBJ1-5; possible D gene TRBD1, 6 bases. The CDR3 spans 14 residues. Per the germline V gene, CDR1 is MNHEY and CDR2 is SVGEGT. This CDR3 reads CASSYGGANQPQPF. The CDR3 DNA reads TGTGCCAGCAGTTACGGGGGGGCAAATCAGCCCCAGCCTTTT.

As for this clonotype: One junction end does not reproduce the germline sequence, and a read error may be involved. This sequence joins TRBV5-8 and TRBJ2-3; D is unclear. In germline, CDR1 is SGHTS, CDR2 YDEGEE. This CDR3 has 14 amino acids. The CDR3 region is CASSSRFSTDTQYF. The CDR3 DNA reads as TGCGCCAGCAGCTCCAGATTTAGCACAGATACGCAGTATTTT.